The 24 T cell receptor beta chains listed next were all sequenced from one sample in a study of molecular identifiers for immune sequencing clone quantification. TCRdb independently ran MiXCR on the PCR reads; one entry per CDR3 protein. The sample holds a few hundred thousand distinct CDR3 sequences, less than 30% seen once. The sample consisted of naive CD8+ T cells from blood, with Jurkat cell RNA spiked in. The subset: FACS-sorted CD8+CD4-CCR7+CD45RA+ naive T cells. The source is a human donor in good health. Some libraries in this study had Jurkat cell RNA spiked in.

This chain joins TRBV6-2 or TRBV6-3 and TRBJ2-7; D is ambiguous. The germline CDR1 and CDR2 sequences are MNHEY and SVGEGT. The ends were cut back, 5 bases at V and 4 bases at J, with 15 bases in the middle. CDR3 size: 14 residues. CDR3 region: CASSLLGASYEQYF. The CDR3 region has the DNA TGTGCCAGCAGTCTACTCGGTGCGTCTTACGAGCAGTACTTC.

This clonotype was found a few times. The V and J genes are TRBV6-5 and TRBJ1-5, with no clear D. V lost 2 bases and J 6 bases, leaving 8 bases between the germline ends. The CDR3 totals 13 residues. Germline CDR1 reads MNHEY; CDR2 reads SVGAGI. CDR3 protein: CASSYGMTQPQHF. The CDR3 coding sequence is TGTGCCAGCAGTTACGGCATGACTCAGCCCCAGCATTTT.

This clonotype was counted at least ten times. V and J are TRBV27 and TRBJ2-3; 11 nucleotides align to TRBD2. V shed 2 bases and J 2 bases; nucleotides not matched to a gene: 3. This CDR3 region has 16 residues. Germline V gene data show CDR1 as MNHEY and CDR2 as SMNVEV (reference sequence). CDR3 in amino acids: CASSLGLAGNTDTQYF. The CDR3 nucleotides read TGTGCCAGCAGTTTAGGACTAGCGGGCAACACAGATACGCAGTATTTT.

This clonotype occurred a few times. The CDR3 loop reads CASSLTGGAIDTQYF. Written as DNA, the CDR3 is TGTGCCAGCAGTTTAACAGGGGGCGCGATAGATACGCAGTATTTT. The V gene is TRBV28, the J gene TRBJ2-3; 9 bases agree with TRBD1. Germline CDR1 MDHEN, CDR2 SYDVKM. This CDR3 region has 15 residues. Unmatched junction bases numbered 5, after V lost 2 bases and J lost 5 bases.

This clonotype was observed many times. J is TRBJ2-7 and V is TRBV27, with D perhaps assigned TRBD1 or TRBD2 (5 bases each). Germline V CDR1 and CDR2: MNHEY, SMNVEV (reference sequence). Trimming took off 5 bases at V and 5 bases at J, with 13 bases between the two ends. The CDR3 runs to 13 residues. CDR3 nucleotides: TGTGCCAGCAGTGGTGTAGAGGGGAACGAGCAGTACTTC. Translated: CASSGVEGNEQYF.

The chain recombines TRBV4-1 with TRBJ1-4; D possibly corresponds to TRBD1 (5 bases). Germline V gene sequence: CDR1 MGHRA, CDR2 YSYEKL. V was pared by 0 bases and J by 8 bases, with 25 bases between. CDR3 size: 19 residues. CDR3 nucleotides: TGCGCCAGCAGCCAAGACGATGTGCGGCGGCAGGGTCTACTCGAAAAACTGTTTTTT. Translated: CASSQDDVRRQGLLEKLFF.

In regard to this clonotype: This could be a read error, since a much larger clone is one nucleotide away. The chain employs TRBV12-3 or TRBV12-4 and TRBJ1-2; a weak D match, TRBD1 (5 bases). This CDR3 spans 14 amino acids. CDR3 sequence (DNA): TGTGCCAGCGGTTTATCCGACAGCCTCTATGGCTACACCTTC. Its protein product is CASGLSDSLYGYTF.

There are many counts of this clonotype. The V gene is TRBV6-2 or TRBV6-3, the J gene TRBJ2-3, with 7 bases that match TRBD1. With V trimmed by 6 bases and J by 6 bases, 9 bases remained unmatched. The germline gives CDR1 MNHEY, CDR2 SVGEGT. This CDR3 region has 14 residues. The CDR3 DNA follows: TGTGCCAGCAGCAACGACAGGGAACCGGATACGCAGTATTTT. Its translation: CASSNDREPDTQYF.

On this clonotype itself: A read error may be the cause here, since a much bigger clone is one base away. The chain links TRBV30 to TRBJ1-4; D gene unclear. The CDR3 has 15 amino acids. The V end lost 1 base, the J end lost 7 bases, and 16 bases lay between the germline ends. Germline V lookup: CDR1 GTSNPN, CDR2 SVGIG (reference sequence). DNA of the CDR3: TGTGCCTGGAGTGCCTTGAAGACCGGGAGTGAAAAACTGTTTTTT. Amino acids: CAWSALKTGSEKLFF.

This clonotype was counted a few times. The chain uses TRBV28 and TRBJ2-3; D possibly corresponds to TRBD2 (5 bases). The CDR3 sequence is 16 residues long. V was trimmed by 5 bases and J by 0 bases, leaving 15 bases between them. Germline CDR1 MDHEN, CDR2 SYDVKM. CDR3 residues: CASSRLGLSSTDTQYF. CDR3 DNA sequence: TGTGCCAGCAGTCGTCTCGGACTTTCTAGCACAGATACGCAGTATTTT.

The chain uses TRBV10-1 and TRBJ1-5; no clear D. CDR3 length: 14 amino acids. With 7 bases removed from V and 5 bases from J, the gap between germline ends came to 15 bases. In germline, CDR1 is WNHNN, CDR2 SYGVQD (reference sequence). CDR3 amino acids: CASKRGDFHQPQHF. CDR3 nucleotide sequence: TGCGCCAGCAAGCGGGGTGATTTTCATCAGCCCCAGCATTTT.

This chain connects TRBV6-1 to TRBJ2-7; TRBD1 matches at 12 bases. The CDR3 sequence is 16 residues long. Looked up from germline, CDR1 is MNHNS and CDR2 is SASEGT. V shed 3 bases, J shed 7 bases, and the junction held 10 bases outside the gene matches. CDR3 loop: CASSDGDRGLLGEQYF. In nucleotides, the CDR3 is TGTGCCAGCAGTGATGGGGACAGGGGGCTATTAGGTGAGCAGTACTTC.

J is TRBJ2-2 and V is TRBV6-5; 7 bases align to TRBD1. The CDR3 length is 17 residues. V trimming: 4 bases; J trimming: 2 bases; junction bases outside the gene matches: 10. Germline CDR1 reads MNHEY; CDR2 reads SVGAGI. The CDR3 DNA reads TGTGCCAGCAGTTCCGACAGGGCCGGGGAAAACACCGGGGAGCTGTTTTTT. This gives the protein CASSSDRAGENTGELFF.

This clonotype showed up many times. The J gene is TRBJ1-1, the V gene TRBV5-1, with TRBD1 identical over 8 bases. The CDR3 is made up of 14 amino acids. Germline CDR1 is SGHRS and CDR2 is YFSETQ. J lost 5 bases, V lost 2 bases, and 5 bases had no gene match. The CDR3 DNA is TGCGCCAGCAGCTTCCCAGGGGGCGAGACTGAAGCTTTCTTT. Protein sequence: CASSFPGGETEAFF. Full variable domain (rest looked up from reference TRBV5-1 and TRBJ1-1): KAGVTQTPRYLIKTRGQQVTLSCSPISGHRSVSWYQQTPGQGLQFLFEYFSETQRNKGNFPGRFSGRQFSNSRSEMNVSTLELGDSALYLCASSFPGGETEAFFGQGTRLTVV.

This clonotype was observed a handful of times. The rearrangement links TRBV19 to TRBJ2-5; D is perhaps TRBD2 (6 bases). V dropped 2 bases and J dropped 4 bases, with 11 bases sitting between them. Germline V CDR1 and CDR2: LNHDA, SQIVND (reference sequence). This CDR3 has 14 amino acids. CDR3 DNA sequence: TGTGCCAGTAGTATATCGGGGAGGCCAGAGACCCAGTACTTC. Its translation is CASSISGRPETQYF.

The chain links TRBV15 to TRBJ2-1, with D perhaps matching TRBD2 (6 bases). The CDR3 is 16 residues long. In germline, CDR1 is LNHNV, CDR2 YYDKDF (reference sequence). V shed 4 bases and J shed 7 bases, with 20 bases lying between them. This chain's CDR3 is CATSNRPGLHINEQFF. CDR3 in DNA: TGTGCCACCAGCAACCGACCGGGACTGCACATTAATGAGCAGTTCTTC.

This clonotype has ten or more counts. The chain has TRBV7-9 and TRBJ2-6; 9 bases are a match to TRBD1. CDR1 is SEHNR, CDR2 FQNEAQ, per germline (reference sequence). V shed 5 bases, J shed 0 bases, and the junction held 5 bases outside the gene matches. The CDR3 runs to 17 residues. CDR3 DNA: TGTGCCAGCAGCCGGGACAGGGCCGACTCTGGGGCCAACGTCCTGACTTTC. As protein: CASSRDRADSGANVLTF.

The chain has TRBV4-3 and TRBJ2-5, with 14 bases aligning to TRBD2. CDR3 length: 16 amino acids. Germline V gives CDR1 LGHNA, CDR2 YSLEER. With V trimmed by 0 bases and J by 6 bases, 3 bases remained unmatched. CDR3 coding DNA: TGCGCCAGCAGCCAAGAGACTAGCGGGAGGGGAAAGACCCAGTACTTC. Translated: CASSQETSGRGKTQYF.

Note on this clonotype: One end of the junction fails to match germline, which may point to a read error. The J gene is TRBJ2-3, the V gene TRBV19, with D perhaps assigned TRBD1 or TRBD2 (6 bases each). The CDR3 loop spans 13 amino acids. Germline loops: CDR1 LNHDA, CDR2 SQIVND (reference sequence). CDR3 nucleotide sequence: TGTGCCAGTAGTATCGGGGGCACAGATACGCAGGAGTTT. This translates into CASSIGGTDTQEF.

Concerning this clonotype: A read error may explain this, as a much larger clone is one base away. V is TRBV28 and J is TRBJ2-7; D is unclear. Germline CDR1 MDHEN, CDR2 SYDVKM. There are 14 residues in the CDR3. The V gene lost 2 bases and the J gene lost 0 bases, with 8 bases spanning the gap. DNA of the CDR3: TGTGCCAGCAGTTTAGGTCGGATCTCCTACGAGCAGTACTTC. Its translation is CASSLGRISYEQYF.

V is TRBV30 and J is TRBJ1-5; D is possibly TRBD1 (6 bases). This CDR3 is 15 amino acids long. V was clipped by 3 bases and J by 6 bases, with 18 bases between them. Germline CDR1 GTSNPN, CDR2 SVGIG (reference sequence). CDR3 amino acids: CAWSLTGVGSQPQHF. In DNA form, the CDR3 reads TGTGCCTGGAGCCTGACAGGAGTCGGTAGTCAGCCCCAGCATTTT.

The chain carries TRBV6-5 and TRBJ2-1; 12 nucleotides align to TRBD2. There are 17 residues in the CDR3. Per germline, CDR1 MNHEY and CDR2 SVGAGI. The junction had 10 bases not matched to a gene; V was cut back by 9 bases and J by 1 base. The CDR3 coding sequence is TGTGCCAGTAGGCTAGCGGGGGGGGTCGGATCCTACAATGAGCAGTTCTTC. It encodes CASRLAGGVGSYNEQFF.

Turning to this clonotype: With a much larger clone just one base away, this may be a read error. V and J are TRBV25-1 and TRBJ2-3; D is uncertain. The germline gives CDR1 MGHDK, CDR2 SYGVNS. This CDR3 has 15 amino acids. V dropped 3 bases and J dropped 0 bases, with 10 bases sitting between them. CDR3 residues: CASSEVRASTDTQYF. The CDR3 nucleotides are TGTGCCAGCAGTGAGGTACGGGCAAGCACAGATACGCAGTATTTT.

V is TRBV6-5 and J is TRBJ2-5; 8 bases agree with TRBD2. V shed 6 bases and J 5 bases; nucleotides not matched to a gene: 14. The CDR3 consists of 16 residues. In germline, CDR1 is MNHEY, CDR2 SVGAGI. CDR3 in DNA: TGTGCCAGCAGCCAAATAGCGGGATATCGGGCCGAGACCCAGTACTTC. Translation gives CASSQIAGYRAETQYF.